Many counts were recorded for the clone carrying this T cell receptor beta chain. This record belongs to a study of T cells in Graves' hyperthyroidism and ophthalmopathy. V lost 4 bases and J lost 1, with 17 bases in between. Germline V gene data show CDR1 as SGHAT and CDR2 as FQDESV (reference sequence). This CDR3 has 17 amino acids. It was RNA transcripts that yielded the amplified TCR beta CDR3 regions. In the first-round RT-PCR of the TCR CDR3, the HTBI primer set was used. TCRdb passed the multiplex PCR reads through MiXCR, listing each CDR3 protein once. In the table there are about 350,000 distinct CDR3 sequences, about a sixth of which are singletons.

This TCR was sampled from a woman in her thirties or forties with Graves' ophthalmopathy. Input material: blood. The genes are TRBV11-1 and TRBJ1-3; D gene unclear. The CDR3 coding sequence is TGTGCCAGCAGCTCCCCCTGGGCACAAACTTCTGGAAACACCATATATTTT. Translating it yields CASSSPWAQTSGNTIYF. Full variable domain (remainder filled in from reference TRBV11-1 and TRBJ1-3): EAEVAQSPRYKITEKSQAVAFWCDPISGHATLYWYRQILGQGPELLVQFQDESVVDDSQLPKDRFSAERLKGVDSTLKIQPAELGDSAMYLCASSSPWAQTSGNTIYFGEGSWLTVV.